One sample yielded the 3 T cell receptor beta chains listed below, sequenced in a study of identifying expanded T cells in peripheral blood. Measured with immunoSEQ multiplex PCR; TCRdb has only the in-frame clones, and not every one. Of approximately 86,000 clones detected, about 88% appear once; the ten largest clones hold less than 5%. The source material was blood. The receptors were gathered from a person aged 18 to 75 in good health.

The J gene is TRBJ2-3, the V gene TRBV14, with D hard to call. Germline CDR1 SGHDN, CDR2 FVKESK. V was trimmed by 6 bases and J by 2 bases, leaving 12 bases between them. The CDR3 is made up of 14 amino acids. CDR3 residues: CASSRSWVTDTQYF. In nucleotides, the CDR3 is TGTGCCAGCAGTCGCTCCTGGGTCACAGATACGCAGTATTTT.

V usage is TRBV15 and J usage is TRBJ1-1; D unclear. Trimming stripped 1 base from V and 5 bases from J, with 14 bases between. CDR1 and CDR2 (germline): LNHNV, YYDKDF (reference sequence). This CDR3 has 15 amino acids. CDR3 sequence (DNA): TGTGCCACCAGCAGAGGAACTGGAGCGGATACTGAAGCTTTCTTT. It encodes CATSRGTGADTEAFF. Drawing the rest from reference TRBV15 and TRBJ1-1, the complete variable domain is DAMVIQNPRYQVTQFGKPVTLSCSQTLNHNVMYWYQQKSSQAPKLLFHYYDKDFNNEADTPDNFQSRRPNTSFCFLDIRSPGLGDTAMYLCATSRGTGADTEAFFGQGTRLTVV.

In this sample, this clone turned up many times. The chain links TRBV2 to TRBJ1-3, with a weak D call TRBD1 (6 bases). Germline CDR1 is SNHLY and CDR2 is FYNNEI. V was trimmed by 4 bases and J by 0 bases, leaving 10 bases between them. The CDR3 is made up of 15 amino acids. The CDR3 nucleotides are TGTGCCAGCAGTGGCCAGGGGTACTCTGGAAACACCATATATTTT. This sequence encodes CASSGQGYSGNTIYF.